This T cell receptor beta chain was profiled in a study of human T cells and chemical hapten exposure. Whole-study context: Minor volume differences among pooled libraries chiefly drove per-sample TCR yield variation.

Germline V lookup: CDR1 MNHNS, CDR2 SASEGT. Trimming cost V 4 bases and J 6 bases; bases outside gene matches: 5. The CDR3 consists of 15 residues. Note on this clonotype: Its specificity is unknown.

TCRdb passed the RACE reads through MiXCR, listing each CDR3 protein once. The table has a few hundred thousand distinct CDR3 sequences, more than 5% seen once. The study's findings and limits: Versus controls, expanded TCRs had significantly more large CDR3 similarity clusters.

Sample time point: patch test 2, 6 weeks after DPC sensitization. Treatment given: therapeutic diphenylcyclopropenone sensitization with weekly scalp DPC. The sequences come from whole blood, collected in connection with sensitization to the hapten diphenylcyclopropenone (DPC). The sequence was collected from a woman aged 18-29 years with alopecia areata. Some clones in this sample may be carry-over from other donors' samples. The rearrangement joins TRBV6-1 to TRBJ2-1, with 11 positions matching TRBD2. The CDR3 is CASSGPSGGFNEQFF. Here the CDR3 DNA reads TGTGCCAGCAGTGGACCTAGCGGGGGGTTCAATGAGCAGTTCTTC.